Following are 9 T cell receptor beta chains from one sample sequenced in a study of shared clonotypes between healthy human individuals. The method was immunoSEQ multiplex PCR; TCRdb's version includes in-frame clones alone and lacks a portion of them. The sample holds roughly 650,000 clones, 95% to 96% seen once. Positive CCR7 selection of CD45RO-negative cells yielded the naive CD8 cells, and terminally differentiated effector memory CD45RA+ cells were excluded. The specimen sequenced was naive CD8+ T cells sorted from blood. Every receptor here comes from a woman younger than 45 in good health.

V is TRBV15 and J is TRBJ2-7, with D possibly matching TRBD2 (6 bases). The CDR3 length is 13 residues. With 5 bases removed from V and 0 bases from J, the gap between germline ends came to 8 bases. Germline assignment: CDR1 LNHNV and CDR2 YYDKDF (reference sequence). The CDR3 nucleotides are TGTGCCACCAGCCGACTAGACTCCTACGAGCAGTACTTC. Its protein is CATSRLDSYEQYF.

The rearrangement joins TRBV6-5 to TRBJ1-4, with 8 bases fitting TRBD1. Trimming cost V 6 bases and J 5 bases; bases outside gene matches: 2. Per germline, CDR1 MNHEY and CDR2 SVGAGI. The CDR3 loop spans 13 amino acids. DNA for the CDR3: TGTGCCAGCAGATGGACAGGGAATGAAAAACTGTTTTTT. This encodes CASRWTGNEKLFF.

The chain has TRBV2 and TRBJ1-2, with a possible D match to TRBD1 (5 bases). This CDR3 has 12 residues. Trimming pared 7 bases from V and 8 bases from J, leaving 14 bases between. Germline V gives CDR1 SNHLY, CDR2 FYNNEI. CDR3 loop: CASTVGGVGYTF. DNA of the CDR3: TGTGCCAGCACCGTTGGGGGGGTCGGCTACACCTTC.

Here the CDR3 reads CASSWGLGTEAFF. CDR3 bases: TGTGCCAGCAGCTGGGGTTTGGGCACTGAAGCTTTCTTT. The chain links TRBV5-6 to TRBJ1-1; no definite D call. Deletions cut 3 bases from V and 4 bases from J, with 10 bases between. The CDR3 extends over 13 amino acids. Germline CDR1 is SGHDT and CDR2 is YYEEEE.

The V gene is TRBV9, the J gene TRBJ2-7; 13 bases map to TRBD2. J lost 3 bases, V lost 4 bases, and 10 bases had no gene match. Per the germline V gene, CDR1 is SGDLS and CDR2 is YYNGEE. The length of the CDR3 is 17 residues. CDR3 bases: TGTGCCAGCAGCCGCCGGACTAGCGGGAGAGGTGGCTACGAGCAGTACTTC. Its translation: CASSRRTSGRGGYEQYF.

This sequence joins TRBV10-2 and TRBJ2-7, with D tentatively TRBD2 (6 bases). V lost 4 bases and J 3 bases, leaving 13 bases between the germline ends. There are 14 residues in the CDR3. Germline values: CDR1 WSHSY, CDR2 SAAADI. In DNA, the CDR3 is TGCGCCAGCAGTGCCCCCCCCGGGAGCTACGAGCAGTACTTC. Protein: CASSAPPGSYEQYF.

The chain carries TRBV19 and TRBJ1-2, with 7 bases identical to TRBD1. Germline lookup yields CDR1 LNHDA and CDR2 SQIVND (reference sequence). J gave up 6 bases and V 7 bases, and 11 bases lay outside the gene matches. The CDR3 contains 14 residues. CDR3 in DNA: TGTGCCAGTACTTCAAAATGGGACAGTCATGGCTACACCTTC. Translating it yields CASTSKWDSHGYTF.

The chain carries TRBV28 and TRBJ1-1, with a possible D match to TRBD1 (5 bases). The CDR3 runs to 14 residues. CDR1 is MDHEN, CDR2 SYDVKM, per germline. V lost 2 bases and J 5 bases, leaving 12 bases between the germline ends. CDR3 in amino acids: CASSLQGLGTEAFF. CDR3 in DNA: TGTGCCAGCAGTTTACAGGGACTCGGAACTGAAGCTTTCTTT.

About this clone: This specimen includes other DNA sequences encoding the same CDR3. V and J are TRBV28 and TRBJ1-5, with D uncertain. Trimming cost V 6 bases and J 1 base, with 10 bases left between them. This CDR3 has 14 residues. Germline values: CDR1 MDHEN, CDR2 SYDVKM. CDR3: CASSLRYSNQPQHF. DNA of the CDR3: TGTGCCAGCAGCCTCAGATACAGCAATCAGCCCCAGCATTTT.